The clone carrying this TCR beta chain has at least ten counts. Its antigen is as yet unknown. These data belong to a study of early T cells in non-severe SARS-CoV-2 infection. The wider study: Sequencing used unsorted whole-blood bulk RNA, so chains lack pairing. Study outcomes and limitations: VDJdb matches were skewed toward anti-spike CD8 T cell responses.

The library protocol tagged individual cDNA molecules with unique molecular identifiers. MiXCR was run by TCRdb on the 5' RACE reads, yielding one entry per CDR3 protein. The sample has more than 65,000 distinct CDR3 sequences; roughly an eighth are singletons. The sample was whole blood. This TCR was recovered from an adult who was a healthcare worker with PCR-confirmed SARS-CoV-2 infection or an uninfected control (not recorded which).

The CDR3: CAISQGQGSETQYF. The CDR3 nucleotides read TGTGCCATCAGCCAGGGACAGGGATCAGAGACCCAGTACTTC. The V gene is TRBV10-3, the J gene TRBJ2-5; TRBD1 agrees at 9 bases. The V gene end was trimmed by 6 bases and the J gene end by 4 bases; junction bases not matched to a gene: 6. Germline V gene data show CDR1 as ENHRY and CDR2 as SYGVKD. This CDR3 region has 14 residues.